This passage covers 32 T cell receptor beta chains from one sample sequenced in a study of T-cell memory formation after mild COVID-19. One entry per CDR3 protein, called by TCRdb with MiXCR from the 5' RACE reads. The sample yields around 200,000 distinct CDR3 sequences, around 15% seen once. Material: PBMCs or a T cell subset sorted from them (not recorded which). These receptors all stem from an adult woman who had mild COVID-19 (a few samples of this study predate the infection). Cell type and time point are not known.

The chain combines TRBV6-5 with TRBJ1-5; no reliable D call. Deletions cut 6 bases from V and 9 bases from J, with 15 bases between. The CDR3 loop spans 13 amino acids. CDR1 and CDR2 from the germline V gene are MNHEY and SVGAGI. The CDR3 DNA is TGTGCCAGCAGGCCGATTAAAGGTTGGCCCCAGCATTTT. Encoded protein: CASRPIKGWPQHF.

The table lists this clonotype with a few counts. The J gene is TRBJ2-4, the V gene TRBV7-6; 11 bases fit TRBD2. Germline-derived CDR1 and CDR2 are SGHVS and FNYEAQ. The CDR3 loop spans 18 amino acids. After removal of 0 bases from V and 3 bases from J, the junction contained 7 bases not matched to a gene. In DNA, the CDR3 is TGTGCCAGCAGCTTAGCTAGCGGGAGGGATTTGGGCAAAAACATTCAGTACTTC. It encodes CASSLASGRDLGKNIQYF.

The V gene is TRBV15, the J gene TRBJ2-2; D remains ambiguous. CDR1 LNHNV and CDR2 YYDKDF come from the germline V gene (reference sequence). The CDR3 has 13 amino acids. With 4 bases removed from V and 7 bases from J, the gap between germline ends came to 10 bases. CDR3 sequence (DNA): TGTGCCACCAGCAATCAGATCCACGGGGAGCTGTTTTTT. Residues: CATSNQIHGELFF.

This clonotype was seen a handful of times. The rearrangement joins TRBV7-2 to TRBJ2-7, with TRBD2 as a possible D gene (6 bases). Trimming took 2 bases from V and 1 from J, leaving 12 bases between them. Germline lookup yields CDR1 SGHTA and CDR2 FQGNSA. The CDR3 totals 15 residues. Here the CDR3 reads CASSLMSGLSYEQYF. The CDR3 DNA reads TGTGCCAGCAGCTTAATGAGCGGGCTTTCCTACGAGCAGTACTTC.

The chain uses TRBV7-9 and TRBJ2-3; no firm D call. The CDR3 runs to 15 residues. Trimming left V 3 bases short and J 2 bases short, with 12 bases between. Germline CDR1 and CDR2: SEHNR and FQNEAQ (reference sequence). CDR3 DNA sequence: TGTGCCAGCAGCTTTCTCCGGACCCCCACAGATACGCAGTATTTT. It is translated as CASSFLRTPTDTQYF.

The chain couples TRBV5-1 to TRBJ2-1; the D gene could be TRBD1 or TRBD2 (5 bases each). Germline CDR1 is SGHRS and CDR2 is YFSETQ. CDR3 length: 13 residues. The germline V and J ends were trimmed by 3 bases and 9 bases, with 13 bases remaining between them. The CDR3 reads CASSSLGVVEQFF. DNA of the CDR3: TGCGCCAGCAGCTCGTTGGGGGTGGTTGAGCAGTTCTTC.

This clonotype was observed a handful of times. The CDR3 region has the DNA TGTGCCAGCAGTTTACCGGGGGGGAATTCACCCCTCCACTTT. It encodes CASSLPGGNSPLHF. The chain recombines TRBV6-5 with TRBJ1-6; maybe TRBD1 (5 bases). Per germline, CDR1 MNHEY and CDR2 SVGAGI. Deletions cut 4 bases from V and 7 bases from J, with 11 bases between. The CDR3 has 14 amino acids.

As DNA, the CDR3 is TGTGCCAGCAGCTCCCGGACAGACGAGAGCTCTGGAAACACCATATATTTT. Translating it yields CASSSRTDESSGNTIYF. The chain is built from TRBV9 and TRBJ1-3; TRBD1 is a possible D gene (6 bases). This CDR3 contains 17 residues. Trimming removed 4 bases at V and 0 bases at J, with 17 bases between. The germline V gene has CDR1 SGDLS and CDR2 YYNGEE.

This clonotype was seen only a few times. The chain carries TRBV7-9 and TRBJ2-5, with D unresolved. Per the germline V gene, CDR1 is SEHNR and CDR2 is FQNEAQ (reference sequence). Trimming left V 1 base short and J 7 bases short, with 16 bases between. CDR3 length: 15 residues. CDR3 sequence (DNA): TGTGCCAGCAGCTTAGACGGCCTTCAGACGGGGACCCAGTACTTC. This gives the protein CASSLDGLQTGTQYF.

CDR3 nucleotides: TGTGCCAGCAGCGTGGGGGGTGACGGCTACACCTTC. Protein sequence: CASSVGGDGYTF. The chain employs TRBV12-3 or TRBV12-4 and TRBJ1-2, with TRBD1 as a possible D gene (5 bases). The CDR3 covers 12 residues. Trimming removed 6 bases at V and 8 bases at J, with 13 bases between.

This clonotype was observed a handful of times. This sequence joins TRBV28 and TRBJ2-3; 7 nucleotides agree with TRBD1. The CDR3 runs 16 residues. The V gene end was trimmed by 4 bases and the J gene end by 0 bases; junction bases not matched to a gene: 7. CDR1 and CDR2 (germline): MDHEN, SYDVKM. This CDR3 is CASSSPSTGSTDTQYF. The CDR3 bases are TGTGCCAGCAGTTCCCCCTCGACAGGGAGCACAGATACGCAGTATTTT.

This clonotype was counted many times. The chain carries TRBV4-2 and TRBJ2-5; the match to TRBD1 covers 9 bases. The V gene's germline CDR1 is LGHNA and CDR2 YNFKEQ. Trimming cost V 1 base and J 4 bases; bases outside gene matches: 4. The CDR3 loop spans 15 amino acids. The CDR3 region is CASSQGDRDGETQYF. The CDR3, as DNA: TGTGCCAGCAGCCAAGGGGACAGGGACGGAGAGACCCAGTACTTC.

The chain carries TRBV7-3 and TRBJ1-6; TRBD1 aligns across 8 bases. Germline CDR1 is SGHTA and CDR2 is FQGTGA. The CDR3 spans 14 residues. Trimming removed 5 bases from V and 6 bases from J; junction bases left unmatched: 3. CDR3 region: CASSPQGANSPLHF. The CDR3, as DNA: TGTGCCAGCAGCCCGCAGGGGGCTAATTCACCCCTCCACTTT.

This clonotype was observed a few times. V gene TRBV14 combines with J gene TRBJ2-2; 10 positions match TRBD2. This CDR3 has 15 amino acids. The trim removed 5 bases at V and 5 bases at J, leaving 5 bases unmatched. CDR1 is SGHDN and CDR2 is FVKESK in the germline V gene. CDR3 DNA: TGTGCCAGCAGCGAACTAGCGGGAAAGACCGGGGAGCTGTTTTTT. Protein sequence: CASSELAGKTGELFF.

The rearrangement uses TRBV18 and TRBJ2-1, with a tentative D call TRBD1 (5 bases). Between the trimmed V and J ends, which lost 2 bases and 9 bases, there was a span of 11 bases. Germline assignment: CDR1 KGHSH and CDR2 LQKENI. The CDR3 length is 13 residues. CDR3 protein: CASSPLAQGEQFF. The CDR3 DNA follows: TGTGCCAGCTCACCATTGGCCCAGGGTGAGCAGTTCTTC.

About this clonotype: An end of the junction does not agree with germline; a read error may underlie this. V gene TRBV7-3 combines with J gene TRBJ2-1; tentative D call: TRBD2 (7 bases). CDR1 and CDR2 (germline): SGHTA, FQGTGA. The CDR3 runs to 17 residues. The CDR3 DNA follows: TGTGCCAGCACCTTAGGCCCGGGGGGCGGAGGCTACAATGAGCAGTTCTTC. It is translated as CASTLGPGGGGYNEQFF.

The CDR3 region has the DNA TGTGCCAGCAGCTTGATGACAGGCCTGGATGGCTACACCTTC. It codes for CASSLMTGLDGYTF. This chain joins TRBV5-5 and TRBJ1-2; tentative D call: TRBD1 (6 bases). The V end lost 1 base, the J end lost 6 bases, and 13 bases lay between the germline ends. Looked up from germline, CDR1 is SGHKS and CDR2 is YYEKEE (reference sequence). The CDR3 has 14 amino acids.

The sample holds many counts of this clonotype. V gene TRBV5-1 combines with J gene TRBJ2-7; D is perhaps TRBD1 (6 bases). The germline gives CDR1 SGHRS, CDR2 YFSETQ. There are 13 residues in the CDR3. V lost 4 bases and J 4 bases, leaving 12 bases between the germline ends. DNA of the CDR3: TGCGCCAGCAGCCAGACAGGTCCATACGAGCAGTACTTC. It yields the protein CASSQTGPYEQYF.

This clonotype appeared a few times. The chain carries TRBV20-1 and TRBJ1-5, with D tentatively TRBD1 (6 bases). Germline CDR1 reads DFQATT; CDR2 reads SNEGSKA (reference sequence). V was pared by 0 bases and J by 2 bases, with 8 bases between. This CDR3 is 14 amino acids long. CDR3 sequence: CSAREGAGNQPQHF. The CDR3 coding sequence is TGCAGTGCTAGAGAGGGGGCGGGCAATCAGCCCCAGCATTTT.

The J gene is TRBJ2-1, the V gene TRBV20-1; 16 bases align to TRBD2. CDR1 DFQATT and CDR2 SNEGSKA come from the germline V gene (reference sequence). Trimming took 2 bases from V and 4 from J; bases not matched to a gene: 5. The CDR3 totals 17 residues. The CDR3 here is CSARSGTSGRGYNEQFF. CDR3 coding DNA: TGCAGTGCTAGATCAGGGACTAGCGGGAGGGGATACAATGAGCAGTTCTTC.

This clonotype has only a few counts. The CDR3 DNA sequence: TGTGCCAGCAGTTTGGACAGCCTCCTCTCTGGAAACACCATATATTTT. Amino acids: CASSLDSLLSGNTIYF. The chain carries TRBV12-3 or TRBV12-4 and TRBJ1-3; TRBD1 might be the D (6 bases). V lost 3 bases to trimming and J lost 0 bases, with 12 bases between them. The CDR3 runs 16 residues.

Note on this clonotype: A junction end diverges from the germline sequence, so it may reflect a read error. The chain combines TRBV7-2 with TRBJ2-2; maybe TRBD2 (5 bases). Per the germline V gene, CDR1 is SGHTA and CDR2 is FQGNSA. The CDR3 runs 16 residues. The CDR3 is CASGLVGMGSAGELFF. DNA of the CDR3: TGTGCCAGCGGCTTAGTCGGGATGGGGAGCGCCGGGGAGCTGTTTTTT.

This clonotype was observed a handful of times. V is TRBV5-1 and J is TRBJ1-1, with a tentative D call TRBD1 (5 bases). V was clipped by 4 bases and J by 0 bases, with 10 bases between them. The CDR3 is 14 amino acids. Germline assignment: CDR1 SGHRS and CDR2 YFSETQ. The CDR3 nucleotides are TGCGCCAGCAGCCCGGGACTCTTGAACACTGAAGCTTTCTTT. Translating it yields CASSPGLLNTEAFF.

By sample fraction, this clonotype is medium-sized (0.01 to 0.1%). This chain uses TRBV7-9 with TRBJ2-3, with TRBD2 identical over 7 bases. This CDR3 is 17 amino acids long. Germline values: CDR1 SEHNR, CDR2 FQNEAQ (reference sequence). V dropped 1 base and J dropped 1; count of bases not matched to a gene: 8. The CDR3 region has the DNA TGTGCCAGCAGCTTAGGGTCAGCGGGGAGTCGCACAGATACGCAGTATTTT. It translates to CASSLGSAGSRTDTQYF.

In its sample, this clonotype was seen a few times. V usage is TRBV7-9 and J usage is TRBJ1-1; 7 bases map to TRBD1. This CDR3 is built from 15 residues. The junction had 7 bases not matched to a gene; V was cut back by 5 bases and J by 1 base. Germline CDR1 reads SEHNR; CDR2 reads FQNEAQ (reference sequence). CDR3 DNA: TGTGCCAGCAGCGAACGGGGACAGCCGAACACTGAAGCTTTCTTT. Amino acid sequence: CASSERGQPNTEAFF. The full variable domain, rest sourced from reference TRBV7-9 and TRBJ1-1, is DTGVSQNPRHKITKRGQNVTFRCDPISEHNRLYWYRQTLGQGPEFLTYFQNEAQLEKSRLLSDRFSAERPKGSFSTLEIQRTEQGDSAMYLCASSERGQPNTEAFFGQGTRLTVV.

The sample holds a few counts of this clonotype. V usage is TRBV5-5 and J usage is TRBJ1-5, with unresolved D. The V end lost 4 bases, the J end lost 11 bases, and 22 bases lay between the germline ends. Germline assignment: CDR1 SGHKS and CDR2 YYEKEE (reference sequence). The CDR3 contains 15 residues. CDR3 in amino acids: CASSRHSAEVSAQHF. The CDR3 DNA reads TGTGCCAGCAGCCGACATTCCGCCGAGGTTTCGGCCCAGCATTTT.

The J gene is TRBJ2-3, the V gene TRBV30; D is perhaps TRBD1 (6 bases). The CDR3 has 12 residues. V was cut by 7 bases and J by 7 bases, with 15 bases left in between. Germline V gene sequence: CDR1 GTSNPN, CDR2 SVGIG (reference sequence). The CDR3 loop is CAFAGQTNTQYF. The CDR3 DNA reads as TGTGCCTTCGCTGGACAGACGAATACGCAGTATTTT.

The gene calls are TRBV10-3 and TRBJ2-7, with TRBD2 matching over 12 bases. The CDR3 totals 16 residues. Germline V CDR1 and CDR2: ENHRY, SYGVKD. J gave up 0 bases and V 10 bases, and 10 bases lay outside the gene matches. The CDR3: CATAGLAGTFSYEQYF. CDR3 nucleotide sequence: TGTGCCACCGCCGGACTAGCGGGAACCTTCTCCTACGAGCAGTACTTC.

A few counts support this clonotype. The gene calls are TRBV18 and TRBJ2-2, with unresolved D. This CDR3 spans 15 amino acids. V lost 1 base and J lost 1, with 7 bases in between. Germline V gene sequence: CDR1 KGHSH, CDR2 LQKENI. The CDR3 nucleotides read TGTGCCAGCTCACCACGGTCCAGGAACACCGGGGAGCTGTTTTTT. This translates into CASSPRSRNTGELFF.

This clonotype has just a few counts. The V and J genes are TRBV5-1 and TRBJ2-4; D gene ambiguous. The CDR3 totals 16 residues. The ends were cut back, 0 bases at V and 0 bases at J, with 10 bases in the middle. The germline V gene encodes CDR1 SGHRS and CDR2 YFSETQ. CDR3 in DNA: TGCGCCAGCAGCTTGGAAGTAGGGCTAGCCAAAAACATTCAGTACTTC. This codes for CASSLEVGLAKNIQYF.

The CDR3 region has the DNA TGCGCCAGCATGGGACAGAACACAGATACGCAGTATTTT. Amino acids: CASMGQNTDTQYF. J is TRBJ2-3 and V is TRBV5-1; 7 bases align to TRBD1. Germline CDR1 is SGHRS and CDR2 is YFSETQ. The CDR3 runs to 13 residues. Germline trimming cut 6 bases from V and 2 bases from J; bases unmatched to any gene: 3.

In its sample, this clonotype was seen a few times. The chain uses TRBV7-9 and TRBJ2-2, with D uncertain. This CDR3 spans 11 amino acids. Germline CDR1 is SEHNR and CDR2 is FQNEAQ (reference sequence). Trimming shortened V by 4 bases and J by 6 bases, and 3 bases separated the two germline ends. DNA for the CDR3: TGTGCCAGCAGCTGGCCCGGGGAGCTGTTTTTT. The encoded protein is CASSWPGELFF.